Following are 4 T cell receptor beta chains from one sample sequenced in a study of identical twins. TCRdb called the 5' RACE reads again in MiXCR, with one record for every CDR3 protein. The sample lists around 1.7 million distinct CDR3 sequences, under 35% occurring once. The sequencing input was cord blood. The receptors were sampled from a newborn girl in good health.

This clonotype has just a few counts. The chain is built from TRBV12-3 or TRBV12-4 and TRBJ2-1; 7 nucleotides match TRBD2. Unmatched junction bases numbered 22, after V lost 6 bases and J lost 8 bases. The CDR3 extends over 18 amino acids. CDR3 bases: TGTGCCAGCAGGCCATCAACGGGACTACTAATTCGAGGGGATGAGCAGTTCTTC. It yields the protein CASRPSTGLLIRGDEQFF.

This clonotype was counted between two and nine times. J is TRBJ2-7 and V is TRBV29-1; 9 bases fit TRBD2. Germline values: CDR1 SQVTM, CDR2 ANQGSEA. Losses at the gene ends were 7 bases for V and 2 bases for J; bases not matched to a gene: 9. The CDR3 runs 14 residues. CDR3 sequence reads: CSGLIAGVTYEQYF. CDR3 sequence (DNA): TGCAGCGGTCTAATAGCGGGGGTAACCTACGAGCAGTACTTC.

The table lists this clonotype with a few counts. This chain uses TRBV14 with TRBJ1-1, with D uncertain. CDR3 length equals 13 residues. V was pared by 4 bases and J by 1 base, with 7 bases between. The germline V gene encodes CDR1 SGHDN and CDR2 FVKESK. The CDR3 loop is CASSRLPNTEAFF. The CDR3 DNA sequence: TGTGCCAGCAGCCGACTCCCGAACACTGAAGCTTTCTTT.

This clonotype was seen a handful of times. The J gene is TRBJ2-1, the V gene TRBV20-1; TRBD2 matches 12 bases. Germline loops: CDR1 DFQATT, CDR2 SNEGSKA (reference sequence). J was trimmed by 3 bases and V by 5 bases; bases with no gene match: 5. This CDR3 is 15 amino acids long. The CDR3 loop is CSARLAGVIYNEQFF. For the CDR3, the DNA is TGCAGTGCTCGACTAGCGGGGGTTATCTACAATGAGCAGTTCTTC.